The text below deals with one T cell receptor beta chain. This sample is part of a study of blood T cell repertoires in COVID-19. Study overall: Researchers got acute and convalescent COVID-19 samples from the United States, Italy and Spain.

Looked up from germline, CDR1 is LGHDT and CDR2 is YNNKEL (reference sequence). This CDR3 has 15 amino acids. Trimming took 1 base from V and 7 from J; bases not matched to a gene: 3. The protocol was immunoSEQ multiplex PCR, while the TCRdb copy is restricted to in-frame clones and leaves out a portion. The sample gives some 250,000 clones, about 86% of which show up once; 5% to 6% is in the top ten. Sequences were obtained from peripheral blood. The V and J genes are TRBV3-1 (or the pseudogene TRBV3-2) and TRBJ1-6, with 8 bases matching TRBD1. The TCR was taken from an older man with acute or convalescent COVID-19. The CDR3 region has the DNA TGTGCCAGCAGCCAAGGACAGGGGATAAATTCACCCCTCCACTTT. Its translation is CASSQGQGINSPLHF.